The clone carrying this TCR beta chain has a count of ten or more. The data stem from a study of T-cell reconstitution after alpha-beta-depleted transplantation in children. This CDR3 spans 13 amino acids. Trimming left V 3 bases short and J 10 bases short, with 13 bases between. A TCRbeta library incorporating unique molecular identifiers was prepared. TCRdb independently ran MiXCR on the PCR reads; one entry per CDR3 protein. This sample yields about 610,000 distinct CDR3 sequences, of which roughly 10% are seen a single time; around 4% belongs to the top ten. The chain links TRBV12-3 or TRBV12-4 to TRBJ2-1; the D gene could be TRBD1 or TRBD2 (5 bases each). The starting material was PBMCs from the stem cell graft donor, obtained from the stem cell graft. The clonotype was recovered from a human donor who donated a stem cell graft to a child with acute myeloid leukemia. This chain's CDR3 is CASSLRGTGEQFF. CDR3 bases: TGTGCCAGCAGTTTGCGTGGGACGGGAGAGCAGTTCTTC.